Below are 19 T cell receptor beta chains sequenced from a single sample in a study of breast tumors, draining lymph nodes, adjacent tissues. Breast cancer patients provided tissue from their axillary draining lymph nodes. TCRdb used MiXCR to reprocess the multiplex PCR reads, holding one entry per CDR3 protein. The sample contains 150,000 to 200,000 distinct CDR3 sequences, approximately 33% of which appear only once. Input material: axillary lymph node tissue. The receptors were sampled from a female donor with breast cancer. Some clones in this sample may be carry-over from other donors' samples.

This clonotype was counted ten times or more. This chain links TRBV10-3 with TRBJ1-2; D may be TRBD1 (6 bases). The CDR3 extends over 13 amino acids. The germline CDR1 and CDR2 sequences are ENHRY and SYGVKD. V lost 5 bases and J lost 2, with 9 bases in between. The CDR3 region is CAISLGTNYGYTF. CDR3 nucleotides: TGTGCCATCAGTCTCGGGACAAACTATGGCTACACCTTC.

This clonotype occurred many times. This chain links TRBV4-1 with TRBJ2-5; no reliable D call. Germline loops: CDR1 MGHRA, CDR2 YSYEKL. CDR3 size: 14 residues. Trimming left V 1 base short and J 3 bases short, with 9 bases between. The CDR3 DNA reads as TGCGCCAGCAGCCAAGGGACGGACGAAGAGACCCAGTACTTC. Protein product: CASSQGTDEETQYF.

This clonotype was counted between two and nine times. Here the CDR3 DNA reads TGCAGTGCTGAGGGATTGGGAGGGGGGGGGGCAGATACGCAGTATTTT. Amino acids: CSAEGLGGGGADTQYF. The rearrangement joins TRBV20-1 to TRBJ2-3; possibly TRBD2 for D (7 bases). Looked up from germline, CDR1 is DFQATT and CDR2 is SNEGSKA (reference sequence). V lost 5 bases and J 4 bases, leaving 22 bases between the germline ends. This CDR3 region has 16 residues.

This clonotype was counted a single time. The chain is built from TRBV24-1 and TRBJ1-2, with no clear D. The CDR3 is 13 amino acids. Deletions cut 0 bases from V and 8 bases from J, with 9 bases between. CDR1 and CDR2 from the germline V gene are KGHDR and SFDVKD. The CDR3 sequence is CATSDLTAGGYTF. The CDR3 DNA sequence: TGTGCCACCAGTGATTTGACCGCGGGAGGCTACACCTTC.

Turning to this clonotype: Since a much larger clone is just one base distant, this may be a read error. The chain links TRBV5-1 to TRBJ1-6; D is ambiguous. The CDR3 is made up of 13 amino acids. CDR1 SGHRS and CDR2 YFSETQ come from the germline V gene. V was clipped by 1 base and J by 9 bases, with 8 bases between them. CDR3 loop: CASSLFGSSPLHF. In DNA, the CDR3 is TGCGCCAGCAGCTTGTTTGGTAGTTCACCCCTCCACTTT. The full variable domain, completed using reference TRBV5-1 and TRBJ1-6, is KAGVTQTPRYLIKTRGQQVTLSCSPISGHRSVSWYQQTPGQGLQFLFEYFSETQRNKGNFPGRFSGRQFSNSRSEMNVSTLELGDSALYLCASSLFGSSPLHFGNGTRLTVT.

This clonotype was observed many times. This sequence joins TRBV7-8 and TRBJ2-3; D not resolved. Germline V lookup: CDR1 SGHVS, CDR2 FQNEAQ. The CDR3 extends over 13 amino acids. Trimming removed 2 bases at V and 5 bases at J, with 8 bases between. CDR3 residues: CASSLSDQDTQYF. CDR3 nucleotide sequence: TGTGCCAGCAGCTTATCGGACCAAGATACGCAGTATTTT.

This clonotype turned up a few times. The chain employs TRBV28 and TRBJ2-3, with no clear D. V dropped 8 bases and J dropped 0 bases, with 12 bases sitting between them. The CDR3 extends over 14 amino acids. Germline V gives CDR1 MDHEN, CDR2 SYDVKM. The CDR3 DNA follows: TGTGCCAGCTCCAGGCCCGGTAGCACAGATACGCAGTATTTT. It translates to CASSRPGSTDTQYF. Complete variable domain (other parts from reference TRBV28 and TRBJ2-3): DVKVTQSSRYLVKRTGEKVFLECVQDMDHENMFWYRQDPGLGLRLIYFSYDVKMKEKGDIPEGYSVSREKKERFSLILESASTNQTSMYLCASSRPGSTDTQYFGPGTRLTVL.

This clonotype was observed at least ten times. The chain combines TRBV5-5 with TRBJ1-5; D is ambiguous. CDR1 and CDR2 from the germline V gene are SGHKS and YYEKEE (reference sequence). The CDR3 totals 13 residues. The germline V and J ends were trimmed by 0 bases and 7 bases, with 8 bases remaining between them. The CDR3 is CASSLASEQPQHF. The CDR3 DNA sequence: TGTGCCAGCAGCTTGGCGTCGGAACAGCCCCAGCATTTT. The full variable domain, with the rest looked up from reference TRBV5-5 and TRBJ1-5, is DAGVTQSPTHLIKTRGQQVTLRCSPISGHKSVSWYQQVLGQGPQFIFQYYEKEERGRGNFPDRFSARQFPNYSSELNVNALLLGDSALYLCASSLASEQPQHFGDGTRLSIL.

On this clonotype: One end of the junction does not line up with germline, which may come from a read error. V gene TRBV6-2 or TRBV6-3 combines with J gene TRBJ2-2; TRBD2 agrees at 7 bases. Germline V CDR1 and CDR2: MNHEY, SVGEGT. The CDR3 is 16 residues long. The CDR3 loop reads CASSHSAGANTGELFF. The CDR3 DNA is TGTGCCAGCAGTCACTCGGCGGGGGCGAACACCGGGGAGCTGTTTTTT.

This clonotype was seen repeatedly, ten times or more. For the CDR3, the DNA is TGCAGTGCAATCGGACAGTTGAATAGCAATCAGCCCCAGCATTTT. Translation gives CSAIGQLNSNQPQHF. The J gene is TRBJ1-5, the V gene TRBV20-1; maybe TRBD1 (6 bases). The CDR3 loop spans 15 amino acids. V lost 6 bases and J 0 bases, leaving 15 bases between the germline ends. Germline V gives CDR1 DFQATT, CDR2 SNEGSKA (reference sequence).

This clonotype came up many times. The chain employs TRBV30 and TRBJ2-7; no clear D gene. The CDR3 spans 11 residues. The V end was cut by 3 bases, the J end by 3 bases, with 6 bases between. The germline V gene has CDR1 GTSNPN and CDR2 SVGIG (reference sequence). The CDR3 protein is CAWSHSYEQYF. The CDR3 DNA follows: TGTGCCTGGAGCCACAGCTACGAGCAGTACTTC. Complete variable domain (other parts from reference TRBV30 and TRBJ2-7): SQTIHQWPATLVQPVGSPLSLECTVEGTSNPNLYWYRQAAGRGLQLLFYSVGIGQISSEVPQNLSASRPQDRQFILSSKKLLLSDSGFYLCAWSHSYEQYFGPGTRLTVT.

This clonotype came up many times. The chain links TRBV12-3 or TRBV12-4 to TRBJ2-5; perhaps TRBD1 as D (6 bases). V was trimmed by 4 bases and J by 8 bases, leaving 17 bases between them. The length of the CDR3 is 14 residues. In DNA, the CDR3 is TGTGCCAGCAGTTCAACACAGGGTCCGGGCACCCAGTACTTC. It yields the protein CASSSTQGPGTQYF.

The sample holds many counts of this clonotype. The chain links TRBV5-1 to TRBJ1-4; D gene ambiguous. Germline CDR1 is SGHRS and CDR2 is YFSETQ. The CDR3 consists of 14 residues. V was trimmed by 0 bases and J by 5 bases, leaving 8 bases between them. This chain's CDR3 is CASSLDGTNEKLFF. For the CDR3, the DNA is TGCGCCAGCAGCTTGGACGGAACAAATGAAAAACTGTTTTTT.

This sequence joins TRBV6-2 or TRBV6-3 and TRBJ2-2; 7 bases are shared with TRBD1. Trimming cost V 7 bases and J 1 base; bases outside gene matches: 3. This CDR3 has 14 amino acids. Looked up from germline, CDR1 is MNHEY and CDR2 is SVGEGT. For the CDR3, the DNA is TGTGCCAGCAAAGGGGGCGTGAACACCGGGGAGCTGTTTTTT. Encoded protein: CASKGGVNTGELFF.

This clonotype showed up many times. The gene calls are TRBV2 and TRBJ2-7, with a tentative D call TRBD2 (6 bases). The CDR3 runs 14 residues. The germline gives CDR1 SNHLY, CDR2 FYNNEI. Trimming took 7 bases from V and 0 from J, leaving 13 bases between them. In DNA form, the CDR3 reads TGTGCCAGCATTCGGGGCGGGAACTCCTACGAGCAGTACTTC. This sequence encodes CASIRGGNSYEQYF.

This clonotype was recorded many times. The chain carries TRBV12-3 or TRBV12-4 and TRBJ2-1; TRBD2 aligns across 10 bases. CDR3 length: 14 residues. The V gene end was trimmed by 8 bases and the J gene end by 8 bases; junction bases not matched to a gene: 9. In nucleotides, the CDR3 is TGTGCCAGCCGGCCAGCGGGAGGGGGGGATGAGCAGTTCTTC. Its protein product is CASRPAGGGDEQFF.

This clonotype was seen many times. The chain recombines TRBV18 with TRBJ2-3; no firm D call. Germline lookup yields CDR1 KGHSH and CDR2 LQKENI. CDR3 length equals 12 residues. V lost 5 bases, J lost 2 bases, and 5 bases lay in between. CDR3 residues: CASSSLTDTQYF. The CDR3 nucleotides are TGTGCCAGCTCATCCCTCACAGATACGCAGTATTTT. The full variable domain, in which reference TRBV18 and TRBJ2-3 provide the parts outside the CDR3, is NAGVMQNPRHLVRRRGQEARLRCSPMKGHSHVYWYRQLPEEGLKFMVYLQKENIIDESGMPKERFSAEFPKEGPSILRIQQVVRGDSAAYFCASSSLTDTQYFGPGTRLTVL.

A word on this clonotype: Since a much larger clone is just one base distant, this may be a read error. The J gene is TRBJ2-3, the V gene TRBV3-1, with 8 nucleotides matching TRBD2. CDR3 length equals 13 residues. Germline V gene sequence: CDR1 LGHDT, CDR2 YNNKEL (reference sequence). The chain's CDR3 is CASSRQTSGTQCF. DNA for the CDR3: TGTGCCAGCAGCCGACAAACTAGCGGTACGCAGTGTTTT.

This clonotype occurred many times. This chain connects TRBV11-2 to TRBJ1-4, with no clear D. The germline V gene encodes CDR1 SGHAT and CDR2 FQNNGV. The CDR3 is made up of 15 amino acids. V was pared by 4 bases and J by 5 bases, with 14 bases between. CDR3 amino acids: CASSSNRVINEKLFF. The DNA of the CDR3 is TGTGCCAGCAGCTCCAACAGAGTTATCAATGAAAAACTGTTTTTT.